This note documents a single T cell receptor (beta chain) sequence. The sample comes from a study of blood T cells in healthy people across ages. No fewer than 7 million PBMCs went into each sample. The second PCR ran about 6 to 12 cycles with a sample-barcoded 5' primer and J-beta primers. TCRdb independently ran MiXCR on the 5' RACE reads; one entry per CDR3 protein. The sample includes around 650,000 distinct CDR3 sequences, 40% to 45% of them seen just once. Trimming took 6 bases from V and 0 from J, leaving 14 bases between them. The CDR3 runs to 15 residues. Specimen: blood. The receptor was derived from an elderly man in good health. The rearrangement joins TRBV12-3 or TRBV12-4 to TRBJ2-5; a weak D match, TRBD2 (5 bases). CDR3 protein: CASSTYSGNQETQYF. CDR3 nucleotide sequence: TGTGCCAGCAGCACTTATTCGGGAAACCAAGAGACCCAGTACTTC.